This record covers a single T cell receptor (beta chain). Participants reported their clinical history, and cohort assignment relied on those reports. Recovered status in Cohort 3 required two negative PCRs, clearance, or symptom resolution. V was cut by 5 bases and J by 3 bases, with 17 bases left in between. The germline CDR1 and CDR2 sequences are LNHDA and SQIVND (reference sequence). This CDR3 has 15 amino acids. In the authors' methods: It was from reference gene primer amplification that nucleated cell counts were estimated. TCRdb's table, derived via immunoSEQ multiplex PCR, lists solely in-frame clones and lacks some. V, J and clone size are taken as reported in that table, and D and trimming were inferred from the DNA itself. The table lists some 260,000 clones, more than 75% of them singletons, with 1.5% to 2% in the top ten. This sample is part of a study of blood T cell repertoires in COVID-19. Study at large: PBMCs, B-cell-depleted T cells, or T cells were the source of the cDNA or gDNA that made up the material.

Sample: PBMCs or T cells enriched from blood (not recorded which). This clonotype originated in a man in his forties who had recovered from COVID-19. The chain links TRBV19 to TRBJ2-7; tentatively, D is TRBD2 (5 bases). CDR3 protein: CASSPLPGSGYEQYF. In DNA, the CDR3 is TGTGCCAGTAGTCCGTTGCCGGGGAGTGGCTACGAGCAGTACTTC. Filled out from reference TRBV19 and TRBJ2-7, the complete variable domain reads DGGITQSPKYLFRKEGQNVTLSCEQNLNHDAMYWYRQDPGQGLRLIYYSQIVNDFQKGDIAEGYSVSREKKESFPLTVTSAQKNPTAFYLCASSPLPGSGYEQYFGPGTRLTVT.